Listed here are 30 T cell receptor beta chains from one sample, sequenced in a study of T-cell reconstitution after alpha-beta-depleted transplantation in children (dated by TCRdb to between 2015 and 2016). According to the study, the label for this sample's treatment or condition signals: allogeneic hematopoietic cell transplantation with graft depleted of TCRalphabeta T cells and CD19 B cells. Libraries came from PCR. Sequencing relied on an Illumina HiSeq 2500. TCR library preparation used molecular barcoding, with unique molecular identifiers applied to normalize quantification of the TCRbeta repertoire. TCRdb's own reprocessing of the public reads used fastp at Q25 and MiXCR and kept productive beta chains. When rows share a CDR3 protein, they turn into one entry using the most common DNA and genes. Here the sample has 700,000 to 950,000 distinct CDR3 sequences; roughly 15% occur a single time. The ten most abundant clones make up 5% of the sample.

The sequencing used PBMCs, mostly from graft donor cells, collected 360 days after TCRalphabeta/CD19-depleted stem cell transplant. Receptors originate from a male patient aged 10 to 17 who had a stem cell transplant for acute lymphoblastic leukemia, so the T cells may come from the graft donor.

This clonotype showed up many times. The chain uses TRBV21-1 and TRBJ1-5; TRBD1 is the table's D call and was not checked against the DNA. TRBV21-1 is a known pseudogene. This CDR3 is built from 13 residues. CDR3 residues: CASLGQNNQPQHF. The CDR3 DNA is TGTGCCAGCCTGGGACAGAACAATCAGCCCCAGCATTTT.

In this sample, this clonotype turned up a few times. V is TRBV20-1 and J is TRBJ1-5; tentatively, D is TRBD1 (5 bases). The CDR3 is made up of 14 amino acids. The V and J ends lost 1 base and 2 bases respectively, with 9 bases between them. Germline loops: CDR1 DFQATT, CDR2 SNEGSKA (reference sequence). CDR3 DNA: TGCAGTGCTAGAGGGGACGTCGGCAATCAGCCCCAGCATTTT. Translated: CSARGDVGNQPQHF.

The J gene is TRBJ2-7, the V gene TRBV29-1; perhaps TRBD1 as D (6 bases). This CDR3 region has 14 residues. Germline assignment: CDR1 SQVTM and CDR2 ANQGSEA. Trimming took off 4 bases at V and 3 bases at J, with 16 bases between the two ends. CDR3 coding DNA: TGCAGCGTTGTCCAGGGGCCACTCCTCTACGAGCAGTACTTC. It encodes CSVVQGPLLYEQYF.

This clonotype was seen a handful of times. This chain links TRBV5-1 with TRBJ2-7; 7 positions match TRBD1. After removal of 0 bases from V and 3 bases from J, the junction contained 6 bases not matched to a gene. The CDR3 is 15 amino acids. Germline values: CDR1 SGHRS, CDR2 YFSETQ. CDR3 amino acids: CASSLGWDSLYEQYF. DNA for the CDR3: TGCGCCAGCAGCTTGGGGTGGGACAGTCTCTACGAGCAGTACTTC.

This clonotype was counted a single time. The J gene is TRBJ1-4, the V gene TRBV24-1; D possibly corresponds to TRBD1 (5 bases). Deletions cut 8 bases from V and 7 bases from J, with 16 bases between. Germline CDR1 and CDR2: KGHDR and SFDVKD. The CDR3 has 14 residues. CDR3 bases: TGTGCCACCACGGCGGGGGTTTCGATTGAAAAACTGTTTTTT. Its protein is CATTAGVSIEKLFF.

This clonotype was counted a few times. The V gene is TRBV7-8, the J gene TRBJ1-3; TRBD1 might be the D (5 bases). V lost 4 bases and J 0 bases, leaving 19 bases between the germline ends. The CDR3 extends over 18 amino acids. Germline V gene lookup returns CDR1 SGHVS and CDR2 FQNEAQ. CDR3 amino acids: CASSSGPFFGHSGNTIYF. CDR3 in DNA: TGTGCCAGCAGCTCCGGTCCGTTTTTCGGACACTCTGGAAACACCATATATTTT.

The J gene is TRBJ2-1, the V gene TRBV10-3; a weak D match, TRBD2 (6 bases). V lost 6 bases and J lost 3, with 15 bases in between. CDR1 is ENHRY and CDR2 is SYGVKD in the germline V gene. The CDR3 consists of 15 residues. Written as DNA, the CDR3 is TGTGCCATCAGCCCCTTCACCGGGAGCTACAATGAGCAGTTCTTC. This sequence encodes CAISPFTGSYNEQFF.

CDR3 sequence: CASSLVQAEGGTQYF. In DNA form, the CDR3 reads TGTGCCAGCAGTTTAGTTCAAGCGGAAGGGGGGACCCAGTACTTC. The chain joins TRBV28 to TRBJ2-5; D might be TRBD1 (6 bases). The CDR3 length is 15 residues. Looked up from germline, CDR1 is MDHEN and CDR2 is SYDVKM. V lost 2 bases and J 7 bases, leaving 17 bases between the germline ends.

This clonotype was seen repeatedly, ten times or more. V usage is TRBV4-2 and J usage is TRBJ2-7, with 8 nucleotides matching TRBD1. This CDR3 is built from 16 residues. The germline V gene has CDR1 LGHNA and CDR2 YNFKEQ. The V gene end was trimmed by 5 bases and the J gene end by 3 bases; junction bases not matched to a gene: 12. Written as DNA, the CDR3 is TGTGCCAGCAGCGCTACATGGACAGGGCTTTACTACGAGCAGTACTTC. It yields the protein CASSATWTGLYYEQYF.

For the CDR3, the DNA is TGTGCCAGCACCATGAACCGGGCCGGTTACTTC. Its protein product is CASTMNRAGYF. The chain couples TRBV6-1 to TRBJ2-7; D not certain. CDR1 is MNHNS, CDR2 SASEGT, per germline. The V gene lost 7 bases and the J gene lost 13 bases, with 17 bases spanning the gap. CDR3 length: 11 residues.

This clonotype was observed a handful of times. The chain employs TRBV6-1 and TRBJ2-5; 9 nucleotides align to TRBD1. V dropped 3 bases and J dropped 1; count of bases not matched to a gene: 3. This CDR3 contains 15 residues. CDR1 and CDR2 (germline): MNHNS, SASEGT. The CDR3 loop reads CASSEWTGAQETQYF. The CDR3 DNA follows: TGTGCCAGCAGTGAGTGGACAGGGGCCCAAGAGACCCAGTACTTC.

This clonotype was detected only a few times. DNA for the CDR3: TGTGCCACCAGTGATGCAAACAGGGTCGGCTCCTACAATGAGCAGTTCTTC. It translates to CATSDANRVGSYNEQFF. This rearrangement joins TRBV24-1 to TRBJ2-1; possibly TRBD1 for D (6 bases). V lost 3 bases, J lost 0 bases, and 14 bases lay in between. The CDR3 is 17 residues long. Germline CDR1 and CDR2: KGHDR and SFDVKD.

The chain joins TRBV5-1 to TRBJ1-1; D remains ambiguous. CDR1 and CDR2 from the germline V gene are SGHRS and YFSETQ. V was pared by 0 bases and J by 3 bases, with 12 bases between. CDR3 length: 15 residues. As DNA, the CDR3 is TGCGCCAGCAGCTTGGCAGGTGGGCGCGACACTGAAGCTTTCTTT. Protein product: CASSLAGGRDTEAFF. The full variable domain, completed using reference TRBV5-1 and TRBJ1-1, is KAGVTQTPRYLIKTRGQQVTLSCSPISGHRSVSWYQQTPGQGLQFLFEYFSETQRNKGNFPGRFSGRQFSNSRSEMNVSTLELGDSALYLCASSLAGGRDTEAFFGQGTRLTVV.

This clonotype has only a few counts. The genes are TRBV3-1 and TRBJ2-3; D remains ambiguous. V was trimmed by 0 bases and J by 6 bases, leaving 16 bases between them. From germline, CDR1 is LGHDT and CDR2 YNNKEL (reference sequence). The CDR3 is 16 amino acids. The CDR3: CASSQEPQRAVDTQYF. CDR3 sequence (DNA): TGTGCCAGCAGCCAAGAGCCCCAGCGAGCCGTGGATACGCAGTATTTT.

This chain uses TRBV12-3 or TRBV12-4 with TRBJ2-5; the D gene is possibly TRBD1 (6 bases). This CDR3 has 14 amino acids. V was trimmed by 5 bases and J by 1 base, leaving 11 bases between them. CDR3 region: CASSGRTAQETQYF. For the CDR3, the DNA is TGTGCCAGCAGTGGTCGGACAGCCCAAGAGACCCAGTACTTC.

The chain uses TRBV6-5 and TRBJ2-1, with 7 bases matching TRBD2. Germline V gene lookup returns CDR1 MNHEY and CDR2 SVGAGI. The CDR3 consists of 16 residues. V dropped 4 bases and J dropped 2; count of bases not matched to a gene: 8. CDR3 bases: TGTGCCAGCAGTTCCCCTGGAGGGAGGGCCTACAATGAGCAGTTCTTC. Translated: CASSSPGGRAYNEQFF.

The gene calls are TRBV20-1 and TRBJ2-7, with D maybe TRBD2 (5 bases). Germline V gene lookup returns CDR1 DFQATT and CDR2 SNEGSKA (reference sequence). The V end lost 0 bases, the J end lost 6 bases, and 12 bases lay between the germline ends. This CDR3 spans 13 amino acids. The CDR3 nucleotides are TGCAGTGCTAGAGAACTAGGCGACGTCGAGCAGTACTTC. Protein: CSARELGDVEQYF.

The rearrangement joins TRBV4-1 to TRBJ1-5, with 7 bases that match TRBD1. CDR1 MGHRA and CDR2 YSYEKL come from the germline V gene. Trimming cost V 0 bases and J 4 bases; bases outside gene matches: 9. The CDR3 runs 17 residues. In DNA form, the CDR3 reads TGCGCCAGCAGCCAAGATCGGGGGACAGCGGGTAATCAGCCCCAGCATTTT. Encoded protein: CASSQDRGTAGNQPQHF.

This clonotype was observed a few times. The V gene is TRBV11-2, the J gene TRBJ2-5, with 9 bases matching TRBD1. Germline-derived CDR1 and CDR2 are SGHAT and FQNNGV. The CDR3 covers 18 residues. With V trimmed by 5 bases and J by 0 bases, 13 bases remained unmatched. The CDR3, as DNA: TGTGCCAGCAGCCCCTACCTCTCCGGGACAGGGTACCAAGAGACCCAGTACTTC. Encoded protein: CASSPYLSGTGYQETQYF. The whole variable domain, remainder taken from reference TRBV11-2 and TRBJ2-5, is EAGVAQSPRYKIIEKRQSVAFWCNPISGHATLYWYQQILGQGPKLLIQFQNNGVVDDSQLPKDRFSAERLKGVDSTLKIQPAKLEDSAVYLCASSPYLSGTGYQETQYFGPGTRLLVL.

The rearrangement links TRBV12-3 or TRBV12-4 to TRBJ1-5; D gene unclear. CDR3 length: 15 amino acids. Trimming stripped 1 base from V and 5 bases from J, with 12 bases between. The DNA of the CDR3 is TGTGCCAGCAGTTTAGGTCCTGGCGCCCATCAGCCCCAGCATTTT. This codes for CASSLGPGAHQPQHF.

The count of this clonotype is one. This chain joins TRBV20-1 and TRBJ2-7; D unresolved. Trimming stripped 0 bases from V and 0 bases from J, with 9 bases between. CDR3 length: 14 residues. Germline V lookup: CDR1 DFQATT, CDR2 SNEGSKA (reference sequence). CDR3 bases: TGCAGTGCTAGAGATCCCCGATACTCCTACGAGCAGTACTTC. Translation: CSARDPRYSYEQYF.

This clonotype has more than one count but fewer than ten. The chain has TRBV7-6 and TRBJ2-2; 7 nucleotides agree with TRBD1. With V trimmed by 5 bases and J by 6 bases, 15 bases remained unmatched. From germline, CDR1 is SGHVS and CDR2 FNYEAQ. The CDR3 is made up of 17 amino acids. The CDR3 nucleotides are TGTGCCAGCAGCATTAGGGGGCGCGGTAGCAGCGCCGGGGAGCTGTTTTTT. Its translation is CASSIRGRGSSAGELFF. The full variable domain, completed using reference TRBV7-6 and TRBJ2-2, is GAGVSQSPRYKVTKRGQDVALRCDPISGHVSLYWYRQALGQGPEFLTYFNYEAQQDKSGLPNDRFSAERPEGSISTLTIQRTEQRDSAMYRCASSIRGRGSSAGELFFGEGSRLTVL.

The chain links TRBV18 to TRBJ2-1, with TRBD2 matching over 11 bases. Germline V gene sequence: CDR1 KGHSH, CDR2 LQKENI. Trimming at V came to 0 bases and at J to 3 bases, leaving 1 base not matched to a gene. The CDR3 covers 16 residues. The CDR3 is CASSPPTSGIYNEQFF. CDR3 bases: TGTGCCAGCTCACCACCGACTAGCGGGATCTACAATGAGCAGTTCTTC.

The rearrangement links TRBV7-9 to TRBJ2-7; 11 positions agree with TRBD2. The ends lost 2 bases at V and 6 bases at J; junction bases unmatched: 6. The CDR3 runs to 15 residues. Germline CDR1 and CDR2: SEHNR and FQNEAQ (reference sequence). CDR3 protein: CASSLPAGTSGEQYF. Written as DNA, the CDR3 is TGTGCCAGCAGCTTACCAGCCGGGACTAGCGGCGAGCAGTACTTC.

This clonotype has at least ten counts. The chain joins TRBV24-1 to TRBJ2-1, with 9 positions matching TRBD2. Germline V gives CDR1 KGHDR, CDR2 SFDVKD. V lost 4 bases to trimming and J lost 0 bases; unmatched junction nucleotides: 0. There are 15 residues in the CDR3. In nucleotides, the CDR3 is TGTGCCACCAGTGAGACTAGCGGCTCCTACAATGAGCAGTTCTTC. Protein product: CATSETSGSYNEQFF.

V and J are TRBV20-1 and TRBJ1-5; TRBD1 might be the D (6 bases). The length of the CDR3 is 11 residues. From germline, CDR1 is DFQATT and CDR2 SNEGSKA (reference sequence). Trimming cost V 6 bases and J 4 bases, with 7 bases left between them. The CDR3 coding sequence is TGCAGTGCCCAGGGGAATCAGCCCCAGCATTTT. This translates into CSAQGNQPQHF.

This sequence joins TRBV4-1 and TRBJ2-1; 11 bases align to TRBD2. The CDR3 has 16 amino acids. V shed 8 bases and J 0 bases; nucleotides not matched to a gene: 6. Germline V gene lookup returns CDR1 MGHRA and CDR2 YSYEKL. CDR3 DNA: TGCGCCAGCGGGAAAACTAGCGGGAGCTCCTACAATGAGCAGTTCTTC. This codes for CASGKTSGSSYNEQFF.

The CDR3 nucleotides read TGTGCCAGCAGTCCCCGACAGGAACCCTACGAGCAGTACTTC. Translation gives CASSPRQEPYEQYF. The chain couples TRBV28 to TRBJ2-7; tentatively, D is TRBD1 (6 bases). From germline, CDR1 is MDHEN and CDR2 SYDVKM. Deletions cut 5 bases from V and 2 bases from J, with 13 bases between. The CDR3 loop spans 14 amino acids.

The chain links TRBV7-8 to TRBJ2-7, with 7 bases fitting TRBD1. J gave up 2 bases and V 1 base, and 8 bases lay outside the gene matches. The germline V gene encodes CDR1 SGHVS and CDR2 FQNEAQ. The CDR3 extends over 16 amino acids. The CDR3 protein is CASSLVQGPAAYEQYF. CDR3 coding DNA: TGTGCCAGCAGCTTAGTACAGGGGCCAGCGGCCTACGAGCAGTACTTC.

The chain combines TRBV7-6 with TRBJ1-1; 8 bases fit TRBD1. In germline, CDR1 is SGHVS, CDR2 FNYEAQ. The J segment lost 6 bases and the V segment lost 5 bases, leaving 11 bases of the junction unmatched. This CDR3 is built from 15 residues. Here the CDR3 reads CASSALSGTGAEAFF. DNA of the CDR3: TGTGCCAGCAGCGCTTTATCCGGGACAGGCGCTGAAGCTTTCTTT.